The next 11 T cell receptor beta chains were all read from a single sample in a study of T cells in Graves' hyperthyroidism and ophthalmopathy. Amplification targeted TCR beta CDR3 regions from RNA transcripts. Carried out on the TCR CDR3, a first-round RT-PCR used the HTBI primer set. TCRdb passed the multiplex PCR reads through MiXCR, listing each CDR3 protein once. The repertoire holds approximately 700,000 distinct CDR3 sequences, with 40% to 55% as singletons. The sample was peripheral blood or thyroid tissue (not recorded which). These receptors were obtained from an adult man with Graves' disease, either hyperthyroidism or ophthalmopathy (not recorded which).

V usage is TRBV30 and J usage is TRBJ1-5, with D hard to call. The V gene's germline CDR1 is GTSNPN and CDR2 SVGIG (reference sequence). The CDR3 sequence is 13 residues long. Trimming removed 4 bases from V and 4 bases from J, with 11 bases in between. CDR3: CAWTRTGNQPQHF. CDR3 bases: TGTGCCTGGACCCGTACGGGGAATCAGCCCCAGCATTTT.

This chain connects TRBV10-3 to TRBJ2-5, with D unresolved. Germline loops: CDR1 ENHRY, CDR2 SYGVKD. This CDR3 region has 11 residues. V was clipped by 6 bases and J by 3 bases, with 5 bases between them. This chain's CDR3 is CAIRAEETQYF. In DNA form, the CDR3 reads TGTGCCATCAGGGCCGAAGAGACCCAGTACTTC.

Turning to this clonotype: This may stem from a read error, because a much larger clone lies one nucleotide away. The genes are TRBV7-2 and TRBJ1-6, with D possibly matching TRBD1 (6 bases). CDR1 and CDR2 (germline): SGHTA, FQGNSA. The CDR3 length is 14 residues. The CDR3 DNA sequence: TGTGCCAGCGGCTTAGAACAGGGAGACTCACCCCTCCACTTT. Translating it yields CASGLEQGDSPLHF.

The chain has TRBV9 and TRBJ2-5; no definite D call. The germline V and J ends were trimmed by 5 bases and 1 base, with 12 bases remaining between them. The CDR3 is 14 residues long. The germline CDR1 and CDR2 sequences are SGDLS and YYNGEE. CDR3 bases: TGTGCCAGCAGTTACTCAGCAGTCCAAGAGACCCAGTACTTC. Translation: CASSYSAVQETQYF.

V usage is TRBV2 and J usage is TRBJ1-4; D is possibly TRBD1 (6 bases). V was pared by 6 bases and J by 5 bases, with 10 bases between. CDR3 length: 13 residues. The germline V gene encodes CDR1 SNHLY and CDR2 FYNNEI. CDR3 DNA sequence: TGTGCCAGCAGGAACGGACAGAATGAAAAACTGTTTTTT. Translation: CASRNGQNEKLFF.

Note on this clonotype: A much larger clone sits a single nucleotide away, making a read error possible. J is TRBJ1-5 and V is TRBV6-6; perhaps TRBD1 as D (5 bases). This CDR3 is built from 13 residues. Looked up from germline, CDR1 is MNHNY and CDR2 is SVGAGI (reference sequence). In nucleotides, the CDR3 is TGTGCCAGCAGTGAAGGGGTGGGTCAGGCCCAGCATTTT. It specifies CASSEGVGQAQHF.

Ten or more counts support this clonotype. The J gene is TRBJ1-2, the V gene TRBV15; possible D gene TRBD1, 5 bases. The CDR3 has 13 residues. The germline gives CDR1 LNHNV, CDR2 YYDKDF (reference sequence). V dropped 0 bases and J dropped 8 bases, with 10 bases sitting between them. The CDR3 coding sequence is TGTGCCACCAGCAGAGACAGGGCCGGCGGCTACACCTTC. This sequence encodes CATSRDRAGGYTF.

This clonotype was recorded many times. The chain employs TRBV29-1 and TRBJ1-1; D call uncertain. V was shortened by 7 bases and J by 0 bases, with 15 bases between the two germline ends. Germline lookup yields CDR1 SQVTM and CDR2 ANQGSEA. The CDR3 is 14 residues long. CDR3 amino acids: CSGTGPRLNTEAFF. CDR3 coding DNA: TGCAGCGGGACCGGGCCTCGCCTGAACACTGAAGCTTTCTTT.

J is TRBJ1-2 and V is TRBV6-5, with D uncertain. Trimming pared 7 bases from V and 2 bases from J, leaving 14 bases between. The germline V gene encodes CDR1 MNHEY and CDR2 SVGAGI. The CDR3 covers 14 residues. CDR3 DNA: TGTGCCAGCAATTCGGTGGCGAGGAACTATGGCTACACCTTC. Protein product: CASNSVARNYGYTF.

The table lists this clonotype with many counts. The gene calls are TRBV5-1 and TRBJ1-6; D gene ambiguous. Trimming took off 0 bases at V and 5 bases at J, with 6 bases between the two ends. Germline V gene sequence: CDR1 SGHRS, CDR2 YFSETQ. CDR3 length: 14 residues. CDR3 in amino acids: CASSLAKDNSPLHF. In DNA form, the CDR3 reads TGCGCCAGCAGCTTGGCAAAAGATAATTCACCCCTCCACTTT.

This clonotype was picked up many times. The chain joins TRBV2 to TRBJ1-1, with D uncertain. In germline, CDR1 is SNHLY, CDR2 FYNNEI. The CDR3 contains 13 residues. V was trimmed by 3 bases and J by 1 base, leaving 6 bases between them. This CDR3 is CASSDDKNTEAFF. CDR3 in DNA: TGTGCCAGCAGTGATGACAAGAACACTGAAGCTTTCTTT. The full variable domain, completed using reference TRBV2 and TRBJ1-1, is EPEVTQTPSHQVTQMGQEVILRCVPISNHLYFYWYRQILGQKVEFLVSFYNNEISEKSEIFDDQFSVERPDGSNFTLKIRSTKLEDSAMYFCASSDDKNTEAFFGQGTRLTVV.